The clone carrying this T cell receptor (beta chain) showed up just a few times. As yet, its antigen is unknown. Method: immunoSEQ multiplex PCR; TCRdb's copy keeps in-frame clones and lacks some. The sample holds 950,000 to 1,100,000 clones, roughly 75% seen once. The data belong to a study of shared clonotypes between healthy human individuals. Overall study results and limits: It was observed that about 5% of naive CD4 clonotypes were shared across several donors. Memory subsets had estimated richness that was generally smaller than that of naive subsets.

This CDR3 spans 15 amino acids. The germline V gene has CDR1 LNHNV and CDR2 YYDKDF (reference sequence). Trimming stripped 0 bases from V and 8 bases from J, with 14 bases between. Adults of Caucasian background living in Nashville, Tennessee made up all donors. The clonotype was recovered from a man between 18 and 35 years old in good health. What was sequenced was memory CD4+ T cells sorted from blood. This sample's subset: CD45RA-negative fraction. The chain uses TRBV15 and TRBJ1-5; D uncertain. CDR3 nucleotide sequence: TGTGCCACCAGCAGAGAGGGAGGACTGAAGGAGCCCCAGCATTTT. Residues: CATSREGGLKEPQHF.